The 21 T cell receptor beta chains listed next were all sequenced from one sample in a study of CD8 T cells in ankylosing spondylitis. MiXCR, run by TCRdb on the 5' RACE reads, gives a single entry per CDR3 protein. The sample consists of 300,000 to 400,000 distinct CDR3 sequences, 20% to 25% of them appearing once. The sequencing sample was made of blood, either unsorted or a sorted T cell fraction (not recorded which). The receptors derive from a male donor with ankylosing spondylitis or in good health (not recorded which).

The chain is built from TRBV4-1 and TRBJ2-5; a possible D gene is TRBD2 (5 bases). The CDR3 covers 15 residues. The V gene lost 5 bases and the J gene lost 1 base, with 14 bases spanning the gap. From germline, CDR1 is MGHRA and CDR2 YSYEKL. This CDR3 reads CASSSEGRRQETQYF. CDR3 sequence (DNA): TGCGCCAGCAGCTCAGAGGGCCGCCGCCAAGAGACCCAGTACTTC.

CDR3 DNA: TGTGCCAGCAGTGAGGCGGGGGCTAGCTCCTACAATGAGCAGTTCTTC. Protein sequence: CASSEAGASSYNEQFF. V gene TRBV6-1 combines with J gene TRBJ2-1, with D perhaps TRBD2 (7 bases). CDR3 length: 16 residues. V was pared by 3 bases and J by 0 bases, with 12 bases between. Germline-derived CDR1 and CDR2 are MNHNS and SASEGT.

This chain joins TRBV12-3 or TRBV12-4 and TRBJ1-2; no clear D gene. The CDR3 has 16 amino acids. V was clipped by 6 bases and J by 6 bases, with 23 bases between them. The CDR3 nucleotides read TGTGCCAGCAGCCAAACCTCCGGGCCGACTAAGAATGGCTACACCTTC. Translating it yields CASSQTSGPTKNGYTF.

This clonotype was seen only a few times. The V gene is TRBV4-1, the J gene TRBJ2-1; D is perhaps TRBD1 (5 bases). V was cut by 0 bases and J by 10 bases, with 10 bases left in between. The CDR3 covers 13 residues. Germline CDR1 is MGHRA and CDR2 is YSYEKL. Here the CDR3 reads CASSQDETVEQFF. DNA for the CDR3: TGCGCCAGCAGCCAAGATGAGACAGTAGAGCAGTTCTTC.

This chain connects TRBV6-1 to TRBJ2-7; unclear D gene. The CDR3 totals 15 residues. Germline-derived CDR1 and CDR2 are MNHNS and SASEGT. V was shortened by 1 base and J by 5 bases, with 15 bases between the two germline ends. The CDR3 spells CASSEGASSWDEQYF. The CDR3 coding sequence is TGTGCCAGCAGTGAAGGGGCATCTTCCTGGGACGAGCAGTACTTC.

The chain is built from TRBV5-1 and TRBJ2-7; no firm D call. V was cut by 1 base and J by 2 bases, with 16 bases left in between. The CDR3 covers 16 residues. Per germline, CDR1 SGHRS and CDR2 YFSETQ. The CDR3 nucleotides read TGCGCCAGCAGCTTGAGGCAAGGTCCAGCCGCCTACGAGCAGTACTTC. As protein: CASSLRQGPAAYEQYF.

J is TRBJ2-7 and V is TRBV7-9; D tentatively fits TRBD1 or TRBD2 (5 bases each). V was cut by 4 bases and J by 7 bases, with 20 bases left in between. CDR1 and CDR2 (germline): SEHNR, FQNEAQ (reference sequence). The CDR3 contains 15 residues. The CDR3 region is CASSSGPLWEGEQYF. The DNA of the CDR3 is TGTGCCAGCAGCTCGGGACCCCTCTGGGAAGGAGAGCAGTACTTC.

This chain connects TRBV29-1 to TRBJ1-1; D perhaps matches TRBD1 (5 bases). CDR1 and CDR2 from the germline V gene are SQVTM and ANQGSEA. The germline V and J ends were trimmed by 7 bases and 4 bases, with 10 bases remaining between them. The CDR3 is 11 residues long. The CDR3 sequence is CSGGGGTEAFF. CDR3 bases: TGCAGCGGGGGGGGAGGCACTGAAGCTTTCTTT.

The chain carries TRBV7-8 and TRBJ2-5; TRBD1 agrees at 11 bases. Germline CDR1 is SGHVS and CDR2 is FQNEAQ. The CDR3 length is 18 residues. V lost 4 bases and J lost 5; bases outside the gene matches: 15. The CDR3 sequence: CASSSPGQGDLMSETQYF. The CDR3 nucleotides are TGTGCCAGCAGCTCTCCGGGACAGGGGGACCTCATGTCGGAGACCCAGTACTTC.

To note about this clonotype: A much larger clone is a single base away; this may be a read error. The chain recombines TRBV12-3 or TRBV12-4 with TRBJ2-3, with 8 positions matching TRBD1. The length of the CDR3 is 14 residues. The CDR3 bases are TGTGCCAGCAGTACGGACAGGGTGCCTCGTACGCGGTATTTT. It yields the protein CASSTDRVPRTRYF.

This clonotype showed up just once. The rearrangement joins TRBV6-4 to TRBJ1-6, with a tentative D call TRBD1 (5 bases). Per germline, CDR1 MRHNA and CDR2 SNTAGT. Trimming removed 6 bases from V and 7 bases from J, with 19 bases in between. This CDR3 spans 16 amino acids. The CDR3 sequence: CASRPRAAPINSPLHF. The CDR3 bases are TGTGCCAGCAGGCCCAGGGCCGCCCCAATAAATTCACCCCTCCACTTT.

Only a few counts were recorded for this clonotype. CDR3 bases: TGCAGCGTTCCTTTTGAGACCGGGGAGCTGTTTTTT. Translation gives CSVPFETGELFF. J is TRBJ2-2 and V is TRBV29-1, with D uncertain. This CDR3 contains 12 residues. Trimming pared 5 bases from V and 5 bases from J, leaving 9 bases between. Per the germline V gene, CDR1 is SQVTM and CDR2 is ANQGSEA.

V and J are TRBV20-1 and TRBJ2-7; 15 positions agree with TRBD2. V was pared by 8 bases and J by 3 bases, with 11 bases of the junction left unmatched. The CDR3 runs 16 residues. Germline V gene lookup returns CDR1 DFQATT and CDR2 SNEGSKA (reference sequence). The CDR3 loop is CSIGTSGGTLIYEQYF. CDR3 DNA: TGCAGTATCGGGACTAGCGGGGGGACATTAATCTACGAGCAGTACTTC.

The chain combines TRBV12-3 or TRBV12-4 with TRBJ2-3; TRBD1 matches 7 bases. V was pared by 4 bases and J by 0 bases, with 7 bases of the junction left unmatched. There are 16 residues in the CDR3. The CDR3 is CASSWGTAQSTDTQYF. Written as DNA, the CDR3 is TGTGCCAGCAGTTGGGGGACAGCCCAGAGCACAGATACGCAGTATTTT.

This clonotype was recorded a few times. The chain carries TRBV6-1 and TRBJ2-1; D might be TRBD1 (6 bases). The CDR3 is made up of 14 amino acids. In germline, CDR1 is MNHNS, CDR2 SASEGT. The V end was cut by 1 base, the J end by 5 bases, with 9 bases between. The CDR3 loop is CASSEENRDNEQFF. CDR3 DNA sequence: TGTGCCAGCAGTGAAGAAAACAGGGACAATGAGCAGTTCTTC.

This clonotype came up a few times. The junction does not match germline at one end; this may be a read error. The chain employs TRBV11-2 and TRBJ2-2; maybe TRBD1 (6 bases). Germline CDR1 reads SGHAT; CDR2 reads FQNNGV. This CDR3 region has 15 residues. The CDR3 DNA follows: TGTGCCAGCACCTTAGAGGTGGGGGCGTCCGGGGAGCTGTTTTTT. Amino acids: CASTLEVGASGELFF.

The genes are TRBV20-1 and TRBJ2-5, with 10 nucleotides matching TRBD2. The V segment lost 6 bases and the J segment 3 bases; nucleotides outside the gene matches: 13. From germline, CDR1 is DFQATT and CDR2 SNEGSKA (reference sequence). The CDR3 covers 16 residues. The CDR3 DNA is TGCAGTGCACCGATCCCGGGACTAGCGACGGAAGAGACCCAGTACTTC. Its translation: CSAPIPGLATEETQYF.

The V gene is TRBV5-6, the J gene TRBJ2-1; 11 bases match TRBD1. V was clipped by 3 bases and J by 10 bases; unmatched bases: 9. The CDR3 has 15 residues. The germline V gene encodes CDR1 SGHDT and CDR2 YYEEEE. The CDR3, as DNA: TGTGCCAGCAGCTCGTCAGGACAGGGGGCGTGGGAGCAGTTCTTC. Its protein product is CASSSSGQGAWEQFF.

The CDR3 protein is CASSYQNQETQYF. CDR3 bases: TGTGCCAGCAGTTACCAGAACCAAGAGACCCAGTACTTC. The chain is built from TRBV6-5 and TRBJ2-5; D is undetermined. The CDR3 has 13 amino acids. V was pared by 2 bases and J by 0 bases, with 4 bases between. The V gene's germline CDR1 is MNHEY and CDR2 SVGAGI.

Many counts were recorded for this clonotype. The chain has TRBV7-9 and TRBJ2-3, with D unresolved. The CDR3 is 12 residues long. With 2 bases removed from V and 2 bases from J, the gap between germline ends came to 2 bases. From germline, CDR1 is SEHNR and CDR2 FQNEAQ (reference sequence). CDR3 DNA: TGTGCCAGCAGCTTATACACAGATACGCAGTATTTT. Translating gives CASSLYTDTQYF.

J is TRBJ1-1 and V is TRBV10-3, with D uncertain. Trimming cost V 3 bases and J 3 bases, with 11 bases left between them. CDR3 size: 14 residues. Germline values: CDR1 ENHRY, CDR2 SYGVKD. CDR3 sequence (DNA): TGTGCCATCAGTGATTTGGGTGCGGACACTGAAGCTTTCTTT. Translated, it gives CAISDLGADTEAFF.